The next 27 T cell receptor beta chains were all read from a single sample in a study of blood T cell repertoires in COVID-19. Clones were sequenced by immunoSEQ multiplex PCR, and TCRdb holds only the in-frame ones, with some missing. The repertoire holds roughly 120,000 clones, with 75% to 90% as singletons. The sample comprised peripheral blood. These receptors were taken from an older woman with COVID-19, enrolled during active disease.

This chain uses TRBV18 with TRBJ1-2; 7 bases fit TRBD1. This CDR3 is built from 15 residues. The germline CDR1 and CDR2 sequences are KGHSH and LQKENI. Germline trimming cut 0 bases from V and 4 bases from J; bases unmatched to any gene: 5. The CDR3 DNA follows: TGTGCCAGCTCACCACCTGGGGACAGATTCTATGGCTACACCTTC. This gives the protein CASSPPGDRFYGYTF. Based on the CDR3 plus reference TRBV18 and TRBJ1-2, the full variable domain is NAGVMQNPRHLVRRRGQEARLRCSPMKGHSHVYWYRQLPEEGLKFMVYLQKENIIDESGMPKERFSAEFPKEGPSILRIQQVVRGDSAAYFCASSPPGDRFYGYTFGSGTRLTVV.

The CDR3 sequence is CASSQSGRTGESQFNSPLHF. The CDR3 bases are TGTGCCAGCAGCCAAAGTGGGAGGACGGGGGAGTCCCAATTTAATTCACCCCTCCACTTT. This chain joins TRBV14 and TRBJ1-6, with D possibly matching TRBD1 (5 bases). Germline V lookup: CDR1 SGHDN, CDR2 FVKESK. CDR3 length: 20 residues. V lost 2 bases and J lost 6, with 26 bases in between.

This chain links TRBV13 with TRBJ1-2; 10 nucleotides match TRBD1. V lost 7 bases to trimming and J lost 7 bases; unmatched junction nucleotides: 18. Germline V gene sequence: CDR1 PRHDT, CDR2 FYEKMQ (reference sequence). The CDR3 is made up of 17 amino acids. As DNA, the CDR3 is TGTGCCAGCACTAGCGCCGACCGGGACAGGGGAGAGGGTGGCTACACCTTC. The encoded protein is CASTSADRDRGEGGYTF.

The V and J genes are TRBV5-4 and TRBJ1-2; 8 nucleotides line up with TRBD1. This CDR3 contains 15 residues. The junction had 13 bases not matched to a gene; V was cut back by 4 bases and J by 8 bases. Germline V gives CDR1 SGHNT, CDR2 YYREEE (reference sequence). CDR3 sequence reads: CASSPWTGHGGGYTF. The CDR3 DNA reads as TGTGCCAGCAGCCCCTGGACAGGGCATGGTGGGGGCTACACCTTC.

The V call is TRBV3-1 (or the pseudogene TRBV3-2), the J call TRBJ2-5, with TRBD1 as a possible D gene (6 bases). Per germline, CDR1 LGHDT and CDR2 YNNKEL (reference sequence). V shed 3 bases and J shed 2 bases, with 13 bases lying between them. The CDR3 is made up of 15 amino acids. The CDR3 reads CASSHQGQAQETQYF. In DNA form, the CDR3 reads TGTGCCAGCAGCCACCAGGGGCAAGCTCAAGAGACCCAGTACTTC.

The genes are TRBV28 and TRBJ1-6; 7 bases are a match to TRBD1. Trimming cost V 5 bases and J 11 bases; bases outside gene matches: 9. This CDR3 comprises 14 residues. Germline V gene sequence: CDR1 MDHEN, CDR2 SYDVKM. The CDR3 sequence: CASSRRQGWTPLHF. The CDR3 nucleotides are TGTGCCAGCAGTCGACGACAGGGTTGGACACCCCTCCACTTT.

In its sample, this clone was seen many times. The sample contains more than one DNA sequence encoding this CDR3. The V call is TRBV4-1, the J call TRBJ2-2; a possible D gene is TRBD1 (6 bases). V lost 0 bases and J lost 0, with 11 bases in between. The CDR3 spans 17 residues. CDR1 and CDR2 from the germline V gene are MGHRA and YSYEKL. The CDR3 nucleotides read TGCGCCAGCAGCCAAGATACTGGGGGCGCGAACACCGGGGAGCTGTTTTTT. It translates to CASSQDTGGANTGELFF.

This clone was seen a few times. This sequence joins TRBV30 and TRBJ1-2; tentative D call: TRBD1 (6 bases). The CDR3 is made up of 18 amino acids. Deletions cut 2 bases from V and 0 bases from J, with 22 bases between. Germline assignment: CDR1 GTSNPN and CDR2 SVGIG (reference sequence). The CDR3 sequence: CAWSRGGKGDLPNYGYTF. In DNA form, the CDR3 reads TGTGCCTGGAGTAGAGGGGGAAAAGGAGATTTACCTAACTATGGCTACACCTTC.

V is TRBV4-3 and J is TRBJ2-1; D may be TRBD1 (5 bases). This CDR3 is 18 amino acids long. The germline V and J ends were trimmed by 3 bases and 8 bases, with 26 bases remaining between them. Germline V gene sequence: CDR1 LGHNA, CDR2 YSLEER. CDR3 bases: TGCGCCAGCAGCCATCCTCTCACTCCGGGCCCTCAGGGCCATGAGCAGTTCTTC. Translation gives CASSHPLTPGPQGHEQFF.

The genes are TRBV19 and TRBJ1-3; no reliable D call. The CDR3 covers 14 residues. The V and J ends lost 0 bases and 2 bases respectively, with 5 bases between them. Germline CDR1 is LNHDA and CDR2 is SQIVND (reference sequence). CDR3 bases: TGTGCCAGTAGTATAGATCAGGCTGGAAACACCATATATTTT. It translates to CASSIDQAGNTIYF. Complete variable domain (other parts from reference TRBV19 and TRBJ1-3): DGGITQSPKYLFRKEGQNVTLSCEQNLNHDAMYWYRQDPGQGLRLIYYSQIVNDFQKGDIAEGYSVSREKKESFPLTVTSAQKNPTAFYLCASSIDQAGNTIYFGEGSWLTVV.

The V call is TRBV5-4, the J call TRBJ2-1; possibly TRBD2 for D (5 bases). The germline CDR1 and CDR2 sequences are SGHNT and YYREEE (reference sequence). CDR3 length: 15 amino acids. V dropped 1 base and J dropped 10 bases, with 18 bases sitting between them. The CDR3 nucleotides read TGTGCCAGCAGCTTGCCGCGGGTTCCCCTTAAAGAGCAGTTCTTC. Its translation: CASSLPRVPLKEQFF.

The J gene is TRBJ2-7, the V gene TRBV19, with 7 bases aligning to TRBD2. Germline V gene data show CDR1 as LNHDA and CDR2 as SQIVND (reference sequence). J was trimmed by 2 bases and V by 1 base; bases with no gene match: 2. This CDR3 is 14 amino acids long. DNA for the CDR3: TGTGCCAGTAGTATAGGGAGCGGGGCCTACGAGCAGTACTTC. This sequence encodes CASSIGSGAYEQYF.

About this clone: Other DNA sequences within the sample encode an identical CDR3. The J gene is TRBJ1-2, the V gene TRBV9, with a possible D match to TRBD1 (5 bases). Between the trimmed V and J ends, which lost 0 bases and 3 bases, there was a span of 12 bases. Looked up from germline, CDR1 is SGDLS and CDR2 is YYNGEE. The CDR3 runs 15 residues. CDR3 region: CASSVAGGGDYGYTF. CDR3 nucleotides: TGTGCCAGCAGCGTAGCGGGGGGAGGTGACTATGGCTACACCTTC.

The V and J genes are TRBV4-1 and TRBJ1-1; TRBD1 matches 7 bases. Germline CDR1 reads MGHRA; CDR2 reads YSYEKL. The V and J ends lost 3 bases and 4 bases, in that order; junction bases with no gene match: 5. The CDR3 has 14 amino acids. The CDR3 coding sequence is TGCGCCAGCAGCCAGGGACAGTTAATCACTGAAGCTTTCTTT. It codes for CASSQGQLITEAFF.

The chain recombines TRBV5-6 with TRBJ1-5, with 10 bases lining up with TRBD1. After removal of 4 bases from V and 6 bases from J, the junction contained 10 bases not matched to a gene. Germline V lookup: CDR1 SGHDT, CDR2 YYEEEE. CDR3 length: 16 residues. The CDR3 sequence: CASSGRDRGRAQPQHF. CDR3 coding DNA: TGTGCCAGCAGCGGCCGGGACAGGGGACGAGCTCAGCCCCAGCATTTT.

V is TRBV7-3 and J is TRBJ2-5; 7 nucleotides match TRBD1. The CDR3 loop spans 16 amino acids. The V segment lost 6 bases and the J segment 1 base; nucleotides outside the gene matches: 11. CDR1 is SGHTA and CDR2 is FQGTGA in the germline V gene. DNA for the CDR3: TGTGCCAGCAGAAGAGGGACAGCCATCGTCCAAGAGACCCAGTACTTC. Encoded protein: CASRRGTAIVQETQYF.

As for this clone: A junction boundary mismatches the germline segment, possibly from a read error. As DNA, the CDR3 is TGTGCTAGCAGCTTAGCAGCTGGGCAGTTCTACGAGCAGTACTTC. This translates into CASSLAAGQFYEQYF. The chain is built from TRBV7-7 and TRBJ2-7, with D uncertain. From germline, CDR1 is SSHAT and CDR2 FNYEAQ (reference sequence). The CDR3 totals 15 residues. Full variable domain (missing parts from reference TRBV7-7 and TRBJ2-7): GAGVSQSPRYKVTKRGQDVTLRCDPISSHATLYWYQQALGQGPEFLTYFNYEAQPDKSGLPSDRFSAERPEGSISTLTIQRTEQRDSAMYRCASSLAAGQFYEQYFGPGTRLTVT.

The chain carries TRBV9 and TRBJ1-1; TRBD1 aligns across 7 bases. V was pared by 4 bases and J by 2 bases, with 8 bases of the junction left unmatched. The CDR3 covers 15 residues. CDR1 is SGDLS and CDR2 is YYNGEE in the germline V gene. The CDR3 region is CASSPTGQANTEAFF. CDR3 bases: TGTGCCAGCAGCCCCACCGGACAGGCAAACACTGAAGCTTTCTTT.

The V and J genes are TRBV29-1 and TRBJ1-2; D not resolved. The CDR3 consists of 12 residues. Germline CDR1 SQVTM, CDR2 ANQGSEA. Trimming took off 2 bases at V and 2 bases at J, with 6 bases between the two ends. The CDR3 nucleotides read TGCAGCGTTGAAACCAGAAACTATGGCTACACCTTC. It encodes CSVETRNYGYTF.

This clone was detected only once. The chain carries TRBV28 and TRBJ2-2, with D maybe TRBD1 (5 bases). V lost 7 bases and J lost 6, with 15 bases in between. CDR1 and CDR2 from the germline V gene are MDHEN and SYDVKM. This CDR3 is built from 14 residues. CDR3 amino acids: CASTPTTEAGELFF. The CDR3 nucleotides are TGTGCCAGCACCCCCACGACAGAGGCCGGGGAGCTGTTTTTT.

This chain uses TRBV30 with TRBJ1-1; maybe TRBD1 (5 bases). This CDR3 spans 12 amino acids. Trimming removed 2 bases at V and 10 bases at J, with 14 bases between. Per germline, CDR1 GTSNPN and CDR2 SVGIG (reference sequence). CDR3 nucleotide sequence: TGTGCCTGGAGTAGACGGGGGATGGGAGCTTTCTTT. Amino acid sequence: CAWSRRGMGAFF.

The CDR3 nucleotides read TGTGCCAGCAGTGAAGCGGATGGACAGGGGCTCGGGGTAGCTTTCTTT. Translation: CASSEADGQGLGVAFF. The rearrangement uses TRBV2 and TRBJ1-1, with 9 bases identical to TRBD1. J lost 10 bases, V lost 0 bases, and 12 bases had no gene match. Germline V gives CDR1 SNHLY, CDR2 FYNNEI. The CDR3 has 16 amino acids.

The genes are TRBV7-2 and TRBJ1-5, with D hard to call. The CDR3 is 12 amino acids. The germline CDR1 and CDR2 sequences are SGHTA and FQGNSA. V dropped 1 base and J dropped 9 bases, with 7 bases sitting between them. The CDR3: CASSLDVGPQHF. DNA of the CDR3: TGTGCCAGCAGCTTAGACGTCGGGCCCCAGCATTTT.

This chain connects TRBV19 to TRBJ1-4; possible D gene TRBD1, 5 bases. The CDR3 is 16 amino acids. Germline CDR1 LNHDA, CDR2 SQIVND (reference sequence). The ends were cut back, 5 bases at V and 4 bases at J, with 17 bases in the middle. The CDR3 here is CASSPGEGSINEKLFF. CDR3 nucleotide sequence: TGTGCCAGTAGTCCGGGAGAGGGGAGTATTAATGAAAAACTGTTTTTT.

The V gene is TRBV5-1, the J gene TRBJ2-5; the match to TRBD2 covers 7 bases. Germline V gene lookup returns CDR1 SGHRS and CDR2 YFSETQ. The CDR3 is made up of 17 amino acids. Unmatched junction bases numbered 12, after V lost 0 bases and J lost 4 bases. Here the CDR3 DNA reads TGCGCCAGCAGCTTGGGTTTTGGCGGGGGTTATGGAGAGACCCAGTACTTC. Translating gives CASSLGFGGGYGETQYF.

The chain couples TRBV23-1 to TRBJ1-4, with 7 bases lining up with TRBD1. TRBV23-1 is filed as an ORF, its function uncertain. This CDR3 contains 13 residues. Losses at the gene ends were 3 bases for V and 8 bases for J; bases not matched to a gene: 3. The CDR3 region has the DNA TGCGCCAGCAGTCAGCCGGGACAGGAAAAACTGTTTTTT. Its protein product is CASSQPGQEKLFF.

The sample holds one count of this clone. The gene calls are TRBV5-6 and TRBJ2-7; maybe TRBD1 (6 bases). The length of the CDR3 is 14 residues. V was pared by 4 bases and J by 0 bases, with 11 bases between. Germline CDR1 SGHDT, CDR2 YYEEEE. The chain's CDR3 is CASSPGVSSYEQYF. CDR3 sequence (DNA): TGTGCCAGCAGCCCAGGGGTATCCTCCTACGAGCAGTACTTC.